A selection of T cell receptor beta chains follows, all from one sample in a study of regulatory T cells in long-lasting Graves disease. One entry per CDR3 protein results from TCRdb running MiXCR on the multiplex PCR reads. The table has about 430,000 distinct CDR3 sequences, approximately 16% seen once; the top ten hold over 7%. In addition, the sample was reused for a study of T cells in Graves' hyperthyroidism and ophthalmopathy.

The sequencing here drew on peripheral blood mononuclear cells (PBMCs), taken at new diagnosis, from a patient treated with antithyroid drugs. These TCRs come from a woman aged 40 to 55 with Graves disease. CDR3s include the opening cysteine and the closing phenylalanine or tryptophan. Each record gives: CDR3 protein, CDR3 DNA, V gene, clone size, J gene, D gene. D genes are given only for firm matches. Part of the rows lack a size; the others show once, few, many or a class for expanded clones.

cdr3_aa: CASSQRTGDSPLHF
cdr3_nt: TGTGCCAGCAGCCAAAGGACGGGTGATTCACCCCTCCACTTT
v_call: TRBV13
clone_size: many
j_call: TRBJ1-6
d_call: -

cdr3_aa: CASSYRGQLLADNKQFF
cdr3_nt: TGTGCCAGCAGTTACAGGGGACAGTTACTTGCTGACAATAAGCAGTTCTTC
v_call: TRBV6-5
clone_size: -
j_call: TRBJ2-1
d_call: TRBD1

cdr3_aa: CASSPFVINTIYF
cdr3_nt: TGTGCCAGCAGCCCCTTTGTAATAAACACCATATATTTT
v_call: TRBV28
clone_size: few
j_call: TRBJ1-3
d_call: -

cdr3_aa: CASRVGDTIYF
cdr3_nt: TGTGCCAGCAGGGTTGGGGACACCATATATTTT
v_call: TRBV6-1
clone_size: many
j_call: TRBJ1-3
d_call: -

cdr3_aa: CASSLGGEKLFF
cdr3_nt: TGTGCCAGCAGCTTAGGGGGCGAAAAACTGTTTTTT
v_call: TRBV7-8
clone_size: many
j_call: TRBJ1-4
d_call: -

cdr3_aa: CASRGRGLDYGYTF
cdr3_nt: TGTGCCAGCAGGGGTAGGGGGCTCGACTATGGCTACACCTTC
v_call: TRBV4-2
clone_size: few
j_call: TRBJ1-2
d_call: TRBD1

cdr3_aa: CASSFYLAGGDTQYF
cdr3_nt: TGTGCCAGCAGTTTTTACCTAGCGGGCGGCGATACGCAGTATTTT
v_call: TRBV12-3/TRBV12-4
clone_size: -
j_call: TRBJ2-3
d_call: TRBD2

cdr3_aa: CASTQDFGGGGNEQFF
cdr3_nt: TGTGCCAGCACCCAAGATTTCGGGGGGGGTGGGAATGAGCAGTTCTTC
v_call: TRBV3-1
clone_size: many
j_call: TRBJ2-1
d_call: TRBD2

cdr3_aa: CSASLHGSSSYNEQFF
cdr3_nt: TGCAGTGCTAGCCTCCATGGGTCGAGCTCCTACAATGAGCAGTTCTTC
v_call: TRBV20-1
clone_size: many
j_call: TRBJ2-1
d_call: -

cdr3_aa: CASSPTSGTNYNEQFF
cdr3_nt: TGTGCCAGCAGTCCGACTAGCGGGACCAACTACAATGAGCAGTTCTTC
v_call: TRBV2
clone_size: many
j_call: TRBJ2-1
d_call: TRBD2

cdr3_aa: CASSLAGQAHYGYTF
cdr3_nt: TGTGCCAGCAGCTTAGCAGGACAGGCGCACTATGGCTACACCTTC
v_call: TRBV7-2
clone_size: many
j_call: TRBJ1-2
d_call: TRBD1

cdr3_aa: CASRPLFFSGVTGKVYGYTF
cdr3_nt: TGTGCCAGCAGGCCATTGTTCTTTTCGGGTGTGACAGGGAAGGTCTATGGCTACACCTTC
v_call: TRBV7-6
clone_size: -
j_call: TRBJ1-2
d_call: TRBD1

cdr3_aa: CASSFGRRTDTQYF
cdr3_nt: TGTGCCAGCAGCTTCGGGCGCCGCACAGATACGCAGTATTTT
v_call: TRBV11-3
clone_size: many
j_call: TRBJ2-3
d_call: -

cdr3_aa: CASSEWGPPGYTF
cdr3_nt: TGTGCCAGCAGTGAATGGGGTCCACCGGGCTACACCTTC
v_call: TRBV2
clone_size: many
j_call: TRBJ1-2
d_call: -

cdr3_aa: CASSGLGAGVDNEQFF
cdr3_nt: TGTGCCAGCAGTGGCTTAGGGGCAGGGGTGGACAATGAGCAGTTCTTC
v_call: TRBV6-2/TRBV6-3
clone_size: -
j_call: TRBJ2-1
d_call: -

cdr3_aa: CASTLRGGSAEAFF
cdr3_nt: TGTGCCAGCACCCTACGAGGGGGCTCCGCTGAAGCTTTCTTT
v_call: TRBV12-3/TRBV12-4
clone_size: many
j_call: TRBJ1-1
d_call: TRBD1

cdr3_aa: CASSQDRWREGYNEQFF
cdr3_nt: TGTGCCAGCAGCCAAGATAGGTGGCGGGAGGGCTACAATGAGCAGTTCTTC
v_call: TRBV3-1
clone_size: few
j_call: TRBJ2-1
d_call: TRBD2

cdr3_aa: CASNPTSGSSGEQFF
cdr3_nt: TGTGCCAGCAACCCGACTAGCGGCTCGAGCGGTGAGCAGTTCTTC
v_call: TRBV12-3/TRBV12-4
clone_size: -
j_call: TRBJ2-1
d_call: TRBD2

cdr3_aa: CASSLLYGGSGANVLTF
cdr3_nt: TGTGCCAGCAGCTTATTATATGGGGGCTCTGGGGCCAACGTCCTGACTTTC
v_call: TRBV11-2
clone_size: many
j_call: TRBJ2-6
d_call: -

cdr3_aa: CASSEGQPPAGANVLTF
cdr3_nt: TGTGCCAGCAGCGAGGGACAGCCACCTGCTGGGGCCAACGTCCTGACTTTC
v_call: TRBV25-1
clone_size: few
j_call: TRBJ2-6
d_call: TRBD1

cdr3_aa: CASSLGQGATITGELFF
cdr3_nt: TGTGCCAGCAGCCTTGGACAGGGGGCGACCATCACCGGGGAGCTGTTTTTT
v_call: TRBV4-2
clone_size: few
j_call: TRBJ2-2
d_call: TRBD1

cdr3_aa: CASSKNQGSGSPLHF
cdr3_nt: TGTGCCAGCAGCAAAAATCAGGGTTCGGGATCACCCCTCCACTTT
v_call: TRBV6-1
clone_size: many
j_call: TRBJ1-6
d_call: -

cdr3_aa: CSAKGLAGRYEQYF
cdr3_nt: TGCAGTGCCAAGGGACTAGCGGGAAGATACGAGCAGTACTTC
v_call: TRBV20-1
clone_size: -
j_call: TRBJ2-7
d_call: TRBD2

cdr3_aa: CASSQENAPNEQFF
cdr3_nt: TGCGCCAGCAGCCAAGAGAATGCCCCCAATGAGCAGTTCTTC
v_call: TRBV4-3
clone_size: -
j_call: TRBJ2-1
d_call: -

cdr3_aa: CASSPLDKDTEAFF
cdr3_nt: TGTGCCAGCAGCCCCCTGGACAAAGACACTGAAGCTTTCTTT
v_call: TRBV3-1
clone_size: many
j_call: TRBJ1-1
d_call: -

cdr3_aa: CASSYQTGETQYF
cdr3_nt: TGCGCCAGCAGCTATCAAACCGGAGAGACCCAGTACTTC
v_call: TRBV5-1
clone_size: -
j_call: TRBJ2-5
d_call: -

cdr3_aa: CASSPDANYGYTF
cdr3_nt: TGTGCCAGCAGCCCGGACGCTAACTATGGCTACACCTTC
v_call: TRBV11-2
clone_size: -
j_call: TRBJ1-2
d_call: -

cdr3_aa: CATSVAASQPQHF
cdr3_nt: TGTGCCACCTCGGTCGCGGCTAGTCAGCCCCAGCATTTT
v_call: TRBV10-3
clone_size: many
j_call: TRBJ1-5
d_call: -

cdr3_aa: CATLQSRGFEAFF
cdr3_nt: TGCGCCACCCTACAGTCCCGGGGGTTTGAAGCTTTCTTT
v_call: TRBV10-2
clone_size: -
j_call: TRBJ1-1
d_call: -

cdr3_aa: CASSLIPGQKNIQYF
cdr3_nt: TGTGCCAGCAGCTTAATTCCGGGACAGAAGAACATTCAGTACTTC
v_call: TRBV11-2
clone_size: few
j_call: TRBJ2-4
d_call: TRBD1

cdr3_aa: CASSLVAGEGEQFF
cdr3_nt: TGTGCCAGCAGCTTAGTAGCGGGAGAGGGTGAGCAGTTCTTC
v_call: TRBV7-2
clone_size: many
j_call: TRBJ2-1
d_call: TRBD2

cdr3_aa: CASSIVAMPTEAFF
cdr3_nt: TGTGCCAGTAGTATAGTCGCGATGCCAACTGAAGCTTTCTTT
v_call: TRBV19
clone_size: few
j_call: TRBJ1-1
d_call: -

cdr3_aa: CATSRDSGTTEAFF
cdr3_nt: TGTGCCACCAGCAGAGACTCCGGGACCACTGAAGCTTTCTTT
v_call: TRBV15
clone_size: few
j_call: TRBJ1-1
d_call: -

cdr3_aa: CASSTIYEQYF
cdr3_nt: TGTGCCAGCAGTACTATCTACGAGCAGTACTTC
v_call: TRBV28
clone_size: -
j_call: TRBJ2-7
d_call: -

cdr3_aa: CASSLALAGGRETQYF
cdr3_nt: TGCGCCAGCAGCTTGGCCCTGGCAGGGGGCAGGGAGACCCAGTACTTC
v_call: TRBV5-1
clone_size: few
j_call: TRBJ2-5
d_call: TRBD1

cdr3_aa: CASYRPETPYF
cdr3_nt: TGTGCCAGCTACCGTCCGGAAACACCATATTTT
v_call: TRBV18
clone_size: -
j_call: TRBJ1-3
d_call: -

cdr3_aa: CASSSGIMNTEAFF
cdr3_nt: TGTGCCAGCAGTTCAGGGATCATGAACACTGAAGCTTTCTTT
v_call: TRBV27
clone_size: few
j_call: TRBJ1-1
d_call: -

cdr3_aa: CASRSLAPEGGGELFF
cdr3_nt: TGTGCCAGCAGGTCACTAGCGCCCGAGGGAGGCGGGGAGCTGTTTTTT
v_call: TRBV11-2
clone_size: -
j_call: TRBJ2-2
d_call: TRBD2

cdr3_aa: CASSRSGSSIAYNSPLHF
cdr3_nt: TGCGCCAGCAGCCGGTCGGGCAGCTCGATTGCTTATAATTCACCCCTCCACTTT
v_call: TRBV4-3
clone_size: -
j_call: TRBJ1-6
d_call: -

cdr3_aa: CASSSQLAKNIQYF
cdr3_nt: TGTGCCAGCAGCTCCCAACTAGCCAAAAACATTCAGTACTTC
v_call: TRBV11-3
clone_size: many
j_call: TRBJ2-4
d_call: -

cdr3_aa: CASSFLRTGELFF
cdr3_nt: TGTGCCAGCAGTTTCCTTAGAACCGGGGAGCTGTTTTTT
v_call: TRBV12-3/TRBV12-4
clone_size: few
j_call: TRBJ2-2
d_call: -

cdr3_aa: CAISADRNSNQPQHF
cdr3_nt: TGTGCCATCAGTGCTGACAGAAATAGCAATCAGCCCCAGCATTTT
v_call: TRBV10-3
clone_size: many
j_call: TRBJ1-5
d_call: -

cdr3_aa: CASSTDRGYEQYF
cdr3_nt: TGTGCCAGCAGTACGGACAGGGGGTACGAGCAGTACTTC
v_call: TRBV27
clone_size: many
j_call: TRBJ2-7
d_call: TRBD1

cdr3_aa: CASRGEDRAYEQYF
cdr3_nt: TGTGCCAGCAGAGGGGAGGACAGGGCCTACGAGCAGTACTTC
v_call: TRBV28
clone_size: many
j_call: TRBJ2-7
d_call: TRBD1

cdr3_aa: CASSQTTGTGRNEQFF
cdr3_nt: TGTGCCAGCAGCCAGACTACCGGGACAGGGCGCAATGAGCAGTTCTTC
v_call: TRBV7-2
clone_size: many
j_call: TRBJ2-1
d_call: TRBD1

cdr3_aa: CASSRGASGSYEQYF
cdr3_nt: TGTGCCAGCAGCCGTGGGGCTAGCGGGAGTTACGAGCAGTACTTC
v_call: TRBV3-1
clone_size: many
j_call: TRBJ2-7
d_call: TRBD2

cdr3_aa: CASTPPRTGNYYNEQFF
cdr3_nt: TGTGCCAGCACTCCACCGCGGACGGGAAACTACTACAATGAGCAGTTCTTC
v_call: TRBV7-9
clone_size: few
j_call: TRBJ2-1
d_call: -

cdr3_aa: CASSQESRGLRAGYTF
cdr3_nt: TGCGCCAGCAGCCAAGAATCTCGGGGGTTGAGGGCTGGCTACACCTTC
v_call: TRBV4-1
clone_size: -
j_call: TRBJ1-2
d_call: -

cdr3_aa: CASSVGGTLYEQYF
cdr3_nt: TGTGCCAGCAGCGTAGGGGGTACCCTCTACGAGCAGTACTTC
v_call: TRBV9
clone_size: few
j_call: TRBJ2-7
d_call: -

cdr3_aa: CASSPWTSGDLTDTQYF
cdr3_nt: TGTGCCAGCAGCCCCTGGACTAGCGGGGATCTCACAGATACGCAGTATTTT
v_call: TRBV7-2
clone_size: -
j_call: TRBJ2-3
d_call: TRBD2

cdr3_aa: CASSPGTSGSADTQYF
cdr3_nt: TGTGCCAGCAGTCCCGGGACTAGCGGGAGTGCAGATACGCAGTATTTT
v_call: TRBV28
clone_size: many
j_call: TRBJ2-3
d_call: TRBD2

cdr3_aa: CASSSRLEVDTQYF
cdr3_nt: TGTGCCAGCAGCTCGCGACTAGAAGTAGATACGCAGTATTTT
v_call: TRBV4-2
clone_size: -
j_call: TRBJ2-3
d_call: -